These T cell receptor beta chains were read from a single sample in a study of T cell repertoires in cytomegalovirus infection. MiXCR was run by TCRdb on the reads, yielding one entry per CDR3 protein. The sample shows around 900,000 distinct CDR3 sequences, 31% of them seen only once. These receptors' antigens are unknown. The sequenced sample was cultured CD8+ T cells from PBMCs, obtained from culture after CMV antigen stimulation. The receptors originated from a human donor in good health (CMV status not recorded). Some clones in this sample may be carry-over from other donors' samples. CDR3s include the opening cysteine and the closing phenylalanine or tryptophan. Each record gives: J gene, clone size, D gene, V gene, CDR3 protein, CDR3 DNA. D genes are given only for firm matches. Clone size is not always given. Where it is, it says once, few, many or a class for expanded clones.

J gene: TRBJ2-2; clone size: many; D gene: TRBD2; V gene: TRBV7-8; CDR3 protein: CASSSLAGGHTGELFF; CDR3 DNA: TGTGCCAGCAGCTCCTTAGCGGGGGGGCACACCGGGGAGCTGTTTTTT
J gene: TRBJ1-1; clone size: NA; D gene: NA; V gene: TRBV19; CDR3 protein: CASSIIRGLHTEAFF; CDR3 DNA: TGTGCCAGTAGTATAATCCGGGGTCTTCACACTGAAGCTTTCTTT
J gene: TRBJ2-2; clone size: few; D gene: NA; V gene: TRBV2; CDR3 protein: CASSIGDTGELFF; CDR3 DNA: TGTGCCAGCAGTATCGGGGACACCGGGGAGCTGTTTTTT
J gene: TRBJ2-2; clone size: few; D gene: NA; V gene: TRBV27; CDR3 protein: CASSFTGPVRGNTGELFF; CDR3 DNA: TGTGCCAGCAGTTTTACGGGGCCCGTTAGAGGGAACACCGGGGAGCTGTTTTTT
J gene: TRBJ1-1; clone size: NA; D gene: NA; V gene: TRBV6-8; CDR3 protein: CASSYSWEAEAFF; CDR3 DNA: TGTGCCAGCAGTTACTCGTGGGAGGCAGAAGCTTTCTTT
J gene: TRBJ2-7; clone size: few; D gene: TRBD1; V gene: TRBV4-1; CDR3 protein: CASSKRTGDHEQYF; CDR3 DNA: TGCGCCAGCAGCAAACGGACAGGGGACCACGAGCAGTACTTC
J gene: TRBJ2-6; clone size: NA; D gene: NA; V gene: TRBV7-8; CDR3 protein: CVSSPVVSGANVLTF; CDR3 DNA: TGTGTCAGCAGCCCGGTCGTCTCTGGGGCCAACGTCCTGACTTTC
J gene: TRBJ1-2; clone size: few; D gene: TRBD1; V gene: TRBV12-3/TRBV12-4; CDR3 protein: CAASFTTGGGYTF; CDR3 DNA: TGTGCCGCCAGTTTTACGACAGGGGGCGGCTACACCTTC
J gene: TRBJ2-3; clone size: many; D gene: NA; V gene: TRBV5-1; CDR3 protein: CASSSGRSTISTDTQYF; CDR3 DNA: TGCGCCAGCAGCTCAGGACGGTCGACCATTAGCACAGATACGCAGTATTTT
J gene: TRBJ1-1; clone size: few; D gene: NA; V gene: TRBV5-5; CDR3 protein: CASSSRGPTEAFF; CDR3 DNA: TGTGCCAGCAGCTCCAGGGGCCCCACTGAAGCTTTCTTT
J gene: TRBJ2-7; clone size: many; D gene: TRBD2; V gene: TRBV7-9; CDR3 protein: CASSWTSGGEQYF; CDR3 DNA: TGTGCCAGCAGCTGGACTAGCGGGGGCGAGCAGTACTTC
J gene: TRBJ1-1; clone size: many; D gene: NA; V gene: TRBV10-1; CDR3 protein: CASSEIRTAEAFF; CDR3 DNA: TGCGCCAGCAGTGAGATCAGGACGGCTGAAGCTTTCTTT
J gene: TRBJ2-3; clone size: many; D gene: NA; V gene: TRBV7-9; CDR3 protein: CASRRGGSPIVDTQYF; CDR3 DNA: TGTGCCAGCAGGAGGGGTGGGAGTCCCATCGTGGATACGCAGTATTTT